The 16 T cell receptor beta chains listed next were all sequenced from one sample in a study of cytomegalovirus exposure and HLA in healthy donors. Primers: 60 Vbeta forward and 13 Jbeta reverse. Produced via immunoSEQ multiplex PCR; TCRdb's table is partial and in-frame only. The sample consists of 200,000 to 250,000 clones, about three quarters of them appearing once. What was sequenced was PBMCs. These receptors all come from a man aged 35 to 55 in good health and CMV-seronegative.

CDR3 DNA sequence: TGTGCCAGCAGCCAAGACACAAACTATGGCTACACCTTC. Translating gives CASSQDTNYGYTF. The chain combines TRBV7-2 with TRBJ1-2; D is unclear. V dropped 5 bases and J dropped 2 bases, with 9 bases sitting between them. CDR1 and CDR2 (germline): SGHTA, FQGNSA. The CDR3 loop spans 13 amino acids. Full variable domain (outside the CDR3, taken from reference TRBV7-2 and TRBJ1-2): GAGVSQSPSNKVTEKGKDVELRCDPISGHTALYWYRQSLGQGLEFLIYFQGNSAPDKSGLPSDRFSAERTGGSVSTLTIQRTQQEDSAVYLCASSQDTNYGYTFGSGTRLTVV.

The rearrangement uses TRBV5-1 and TRBJ2-7, with 10 bases lining up with TRBD1. This CDR3 is 16 amino acids long. The J segment lost 6 bases and the V segment lost 0 bases, leaving 9 bases of the junction unmatched. The V gene's germline CDR1 is SGHRS and CDR2 YFSETQ. CDR3 in amino acids: CASSLAKGGTGVEQYF. In DNA, the CDR3 is TGCGCCAGCAGCTTGGCCAAGGGAGGGACAGGGGTCGAGCAGTACTTC.

In this sample, this clone turned up a few times. This sequence joins TRBV19 and TRBJ1-3; D not resolved. Germline CDR1 reads LNHDA; CDR2 reads SQIVND (reference sequence). V lost 5 bases to trimming and J lost 0 bases, with 11 bases between them. CDR3 size: 15 residues. DNA of the CDR3: TGTGCCAGTAGTCCCCGGGTCCACTCTGGAAACACCATATATTTT. It is translated as CASSPRVHSGNTIYF.

The table lists this clone with a count of one. The chain joins TRBV18 to TRBJ2-1, with 10 bases aligning to TRBD2. Per the germline V gene, CDR1 is KGHSH and CDR2 is LQKENI. CDR3 length: 16 residues. V dropped 6 bases and J dropped 2; count of bases not matched to a gene: 7. The CDR3 sequence: CASSRYSGRAYNEQFF. The CDR3 DNA sequence: TGTGCCAGCTCCCGTTACAGCGGGAGGGCCTACAATGAGCAGTTCTTC.

V usage is TRBV9 and J usage is TRBJ2-6, with TRBD1 as a possible D gene (7 bases). The CDR3 is made up of 17 amino acids. Trimming took 3 bases from V and 1 from J, leaving 14 bases between them. Per the germline V gene, CDR1 is SGDLS and CDR2 is YYNGEE. The CDR3 DNA is TGTGCCAGCAGCGGGCTCCAGGGGGGTTCTGGGGCCAACGTCCTGACTTTC. Its translation is CASSGLQGGSGANVLTF. Complete variable domain (other parts from reference TRBV9 and TRBJ2-6): DSGVTQTPKHLITATGQRVTLRCSPRSGDLSVYWYQQSLDQGLQFLIQYYNGEERAKGNILERFSAQQFPDLHSELNLSSLELGDSALYFCASSGLQGGSGANVLTFGAGSRLTVL.

The chain combines TRBV4-2 with TRBJ1-5; D not certain. V was clipped by 0 bases and J by 2 bases, with 14 bases between them. The CDR3 extends over 17 amino acids. Germline V gene sequence: CDR1 LGHNA, CDR2 YNFKEQ. The CDR3 nucleotides read TGTGCCAGCAGCCAAGAAGCAGGTCGAACCGGCAATCAGCCCCAGCATTTT. This translates into CASSQEAGRTGNQPQHF.

The rearrangement uses TRBV9 and TRBJ1-2, with a tentative D call TRBD1 (5 bases). Deletions cut 3 bases from V and 4 bases from J, with 10 bases between. CDR1 and CDR2 (germline): SGDLS, YYNGEE. The CDR3 totals 13 residues. The CDR3 nucleotides read TGTGCCAGCAGCGCGCCGGACACCTATGGCTACACCTTC. Protein: CASSAPDTYGYTF.

The V and J genes are TRBV27 and TRBJ2-1, with TRBD2 matching over 11 bases. CDR3 length equals 16 residues. Looked up from germline, CDR1 is MNHEY and CDR2 is SMNVEV (reference sequence). V lost 5 bases to trimming and J lost 3 bases; unmatched junction nucleotides: 6. The CDR3 is CASSPLAGGDYNEQFF. Here the CDR3 DNA reads TGTGCCAGCAGTCCGCTAGCGGGAGGAGACTACAATGAGCAGTTCTTC.

The chain combines TRBV5-1 with TRBJ1-5; 11 nucleotides line up with TRBD1. Trimming at V came to 4 bases and at J to 6 bases, leaving 6 bases not matched to a gene. The CDR3 is made up of 15 amino acids. Germline CDR1 SGHRS, CDR2 YFSETQ. The CDR3, as DNA: TGCGCCAGCAGCCCGGGGACAGGGGGAAGTCAGCCCCAGCATTTT. Amino acids: CASSPGTGGSQPQHF.

This clone occurred once. The chain uses TRBV7-9 and TRBJ1-1; no reliable D call. V was clipped by 6 bases and J by 0 bases, with 8 bases between them. Germline lookup yields CDR1 SEHNR and CDR2 FQNEAQ (reference sequence). The CDR3 is made up of 13 amino acids. The CDR3 DNA follows: TGTGCCAGCAGTTCTACCATGAACACTGAAGCTTTCTTT. Translation: CASSSTMNTEAFF.

The gene calls are TRBV15 and TRBJ2-3; no clear D. Per germline, CDR1 LNHNV and CDR2 YYDKDF (reference sequence). The CDR3 spans 13 residues. The germline V and J ends were trimmed by 0 bases and 4 bases, with 5 bases remaining between them. The CDR3 bases are TGTGCCACCAGCAGAGACCCGTCAGATACGCAGTATTTT. It translates to CATSRDPSDTQYF.

V usage is TRBV21-1 and J usage is TRBJ1-1. TRBV21-1 constitutes a pseudogene. The CDR3 loop spans 17 amino acids. CDR3 protein: CASSKLFRLRMNTEAFF. The DNA of the CDR3 is TGTGCCAGCAGCAAATTGTTCCGGTTGCGGATGAACACTGAAGCTTTCTTT.

This chain uses TRBV5-4 with TRBJ1-2; the match to TRBD1 covers 7 bases. The V and J ends lost 4 bases and 6 bases, in that order; junction bases with no gene match: 12. Per germline, CDR1 SGHNT and CDR2 YYREEE (reference sequence). The CDR3 is 15 residues long. The CDR3 DNA reads as TGTGCCAGCAGCACCGGGACAGCCGTGCGGGATGGCTACACCTTC. Translated: CASSTGTAVRDGYTF.

The V and J genes are TRBV9 and TRBJ2-3, with 11 positions matching TRBD2. The CDR3 consists of 17 residues. V gave up 4 bases and J gave up 0 bases; unmatched junction bases: 7. CDR1 is SGDLS, CDR2 YYNGEE, per germline. CDR3 coding DNA: TGTGCCAGCAGCCCCACCTTAGCGGGAGGGAGCACAGATACGCAGTATTTT. This sequence encodes CASSPTLAGGSTDTQYF.

The gene calls are TRBV27 and TRBJ2-7, with D perhaps TRBD2 (5 bases). CDR3 size: 13 residues. V lost 5 bases and J 7 bases, leaving 15 bases between the germline ends. The germline V gene has CDR1 MNHEY and CDR2 SMNVEV (reference sequence). The CDR3 reads CASSLVRRGEQYF. DNA of the CDR3: TGTGCCAGCAGTCTCGTAAGACGCGGGGAGCAGTACTTC.

This clone was recorded a few times. The V gene is TRBV7-8, the J gene TRBJ2-2; no definite D call. With 3 bases removed from V and 7 bases from J, the gap between germline ends came to 3 bases. The CDR3 runs 11 residues. CDR1 and CDR2 from the germline V gene are SGHVS and FQNEAQ. In nucleotides, the CDR3 is TGTGCCAGCAGCTTCGGCGGGGAGCTGTTTTTT. This codes for CASSFGGELFF.